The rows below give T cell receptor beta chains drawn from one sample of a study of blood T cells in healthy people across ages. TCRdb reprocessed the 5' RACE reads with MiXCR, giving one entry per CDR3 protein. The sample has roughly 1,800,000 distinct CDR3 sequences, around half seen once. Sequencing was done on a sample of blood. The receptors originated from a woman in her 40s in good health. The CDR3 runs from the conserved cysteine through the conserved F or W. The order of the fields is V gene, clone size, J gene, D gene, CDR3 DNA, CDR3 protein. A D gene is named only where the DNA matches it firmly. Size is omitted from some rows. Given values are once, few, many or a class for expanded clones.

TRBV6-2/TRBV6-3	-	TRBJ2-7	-	TGTGCCAGCAGCCGCCCCCGAGACGGAAGGTCCTACGAGCAGTACTTC	CASSRPRDGRSYEQYF
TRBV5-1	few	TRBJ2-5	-	TGCGCCAGCATCCCTGATCTTTGGGTCGAGACCCAGTACTTC	CASIPDLWVETQYF
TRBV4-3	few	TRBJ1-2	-	TGCGCCAGCAGCCAAGACTGGTTAATAACCGAAAATGGCTACACCTTC	CASSQDWLITENGYTF
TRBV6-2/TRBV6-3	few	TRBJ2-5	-	TGTGCCAGCGAGGCGTACCAAGAGACCCAGTACTTC	CASEAYQETQYF
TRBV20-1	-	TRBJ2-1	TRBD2	TGCAGTGCTAGAGATCATACTAGCGGGGTGGTACGATACAATGAGCAGTTCTTC	CSARDHTSGVVRYNEQFF
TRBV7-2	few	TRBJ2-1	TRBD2	TGTGCCAGCAGCCCTGGGCGGGGGCGGCTAGCGGGGTTCAATGAGCAGTTCTTC	CASSPGRGRLAGFNEQFF
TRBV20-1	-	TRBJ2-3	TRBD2	TGCGGTGCTCAGACTAGCGGGGGGGACACAGATACGCAGTATTTT	CGAQTSGGDTDTQYF
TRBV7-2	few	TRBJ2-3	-	TGTGCCAGCAGGTTTGACAGGTCCAGCACAGATACGCAGTATTTT	CASRFDRSSTDTQYF
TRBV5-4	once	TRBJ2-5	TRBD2	TGTGCCAGCAGCGATGAGGGACTAGCGGGGCGAACCCAAGAGACCCAGTACTTC	CASSDEGLAGRTQETQYF
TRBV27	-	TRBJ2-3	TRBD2	TGTGCCTCCCAGGCCCCTAGCGGCGCAGATACGCAGTATTTT	CASQAPSGADTQYF
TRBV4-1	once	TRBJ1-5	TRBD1	TGCGCCAGCAGCCAGGGCGACAGGGCCGATCAGCCCCAGCATTTT	CASSQGDRADQPQHF
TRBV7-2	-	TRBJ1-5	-	TGTGCCAGCAGCTTAGTCGGGCCTTATAGCAATCAGCCCCAGCATTTT	CASSLVGPYSNQPQHF